This T cell receptor beta chain was captured in a study of tumor-infiltrating lymphocytes in primary liver carcinoma. Across the whole study: The cohort included men and women aged 30 to 69 years.

Turning to this clonotype: The antigen is not known. A much larger clone sits a single nucleotide away, making a read error possible.

This CDR3 is 12 amino acids long. The germline V gene has CDR1 MGHRA and CDR2 YSYEKL. The study's findings and limits: Among top clones, only about 7.5-24% appeared in all five tumor regions. Tumor samples exhibited a significantly greater top-250-clone fraction than blood samples (p = 0.039). Tumor-blood pairs (like tumor-adjacent pairs) overlapped less than tumor region pairs did.

DNA and RNA were both co-extracted from approximately 22-30 mg of bulk tissue that had not been sorted. The input was approximately 500 ng total RNA; TCR beta cDNA was made from it with a constant-region primer. Slightly modified ARM-PCR, run as three nested multiplex PCR rounds, produced the TCR beta libraries. TRBV1-TRBV30 forward primers and a C-beta reverse primer were used in the first two PCR rounds, which each ran for about 10 cycles. Via MiXCR, TCRdb re-called the multiplex PCR reads, giving one row per CDR3 protein. The table lists tens of thousands of distinct CDR3 sequences, 71% of them singletons.

The TCR sequence derives from a woman aged 55-70 years with primary liver carcinoma and hepatitis B virus infection. The chain couples TRBV4-1 to TRBJ2-1; no definite D call. Input material: liver tumor tissue from sampling region 4. Specified subset: tumor region T4, right-lateral pole. The CDR3 loop reads CASVSFKRERFF. The CDR3 DNA is TGCGCCAGCGTCTCGTTCAAACGTGAGCGGTTCTTC.